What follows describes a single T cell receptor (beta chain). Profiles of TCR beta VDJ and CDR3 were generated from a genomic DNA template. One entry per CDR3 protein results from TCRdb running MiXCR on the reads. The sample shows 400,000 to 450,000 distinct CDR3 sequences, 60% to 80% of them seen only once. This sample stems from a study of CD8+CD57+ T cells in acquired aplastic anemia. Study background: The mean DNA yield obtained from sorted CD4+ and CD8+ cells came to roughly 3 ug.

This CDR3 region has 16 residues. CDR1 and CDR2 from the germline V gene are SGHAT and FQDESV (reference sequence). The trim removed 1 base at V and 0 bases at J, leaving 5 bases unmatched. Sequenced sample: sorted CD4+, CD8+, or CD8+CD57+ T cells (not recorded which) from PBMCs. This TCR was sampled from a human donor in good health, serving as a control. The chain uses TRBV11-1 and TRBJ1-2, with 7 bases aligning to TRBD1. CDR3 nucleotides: TGTGCCAGCAGCTTAGTGGGACAGCCATCTAACTATGGCTACACCTTC. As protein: CASSLVGQPSNYGYTF. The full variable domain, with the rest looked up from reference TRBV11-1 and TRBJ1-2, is EAEVAQSPRYKITEKSQAVAFWCDPISGHATLYWYRQILGQGPELLVQFQDESVVDDSQLPKDRFSAERLKGVDSTLKIQPAELGDSAMYLCASSLVGQPSNYGYTFGSGTRLTVV.